The 21 T cell receptor beta chains presented below share a single source sample, sequenced in a study of spatial heterogeneity in lung cancer (dated by TCRdb to about 2019). The sample's time point label, in plain terms: sample taken at primary tumor resection. Without any cell sorting, TCR sequencing was performed on whole RNA extracted either from tumor and nontumor lung tissue or from cryopreserved PBMC samples. Receptor libraries were prepared by 5' RACE. Sequencing took place on a NextSeq 500. The public reads were run again by TCRdb, first through fastp at Q25 and then through MiXCR, and only productive beta chains were kept. When rows share a CDR3 protein, they turn into one entry using the most common DNA and genes. This sample has about 45,000 distinct CDR3 sequences in its table, and 6.5% to 8.5% of those were observed once. The ten largest clones capture 43% of the sample. The specimen comprised PBMCs, sampled at surgery. The receptors come from a female donor with early-stage non-small cell lung cancer.

A few counts support this clonotype. J is TRBJ2-3 and V is TRBV18; D not resolved. CDR3 length equals 14 residues. V was pared by 5 bases and J by 1 base, with 10 bases between. Germline values: CDR1 KGHSH, CDR2 LQKENI. The CDR3, as DNA: TGTGCCAGCTCAGAGTCGGGTCGCACAGATACGCAGTATTTT. The encoded protein is CASSESGRTDTQYF.

This clonotype occurred many times. The chain has TRBV7-2 and TRBJ2-3, with 7 bases aligning to TRBD1. There are 16 residues in the CDR3. V lost 5 bases and J lost 2; bases outside the gene matches: 10. Germline-derived CDR1 and CDR2 are SGHTA and FQGNSA. In DNA form, the CDR3 reads TGTGCCAGCAGCCCGGGGACAGTAAGAACCACAGATACGCAGTATTTT. Its protein product is CASSPGTVRTTDTQYF.

This clonotype has only a few counts. This chain links TRBV5-1 with TRBJ2-3; D is possibly TRBD1 (5 bases). Trimming pared 4 bases from V and 3 bases from J, leaving 9 bases between. This CDR3 is 13 amino acids long. Germline CDR1 and CDR2: SGHRS and YFSETQ. CDR3 nucleotide sequence: TGCGCCAGCAGCGCTCAGGGTACAGATACGCAGTATTTT. This codes for CASSAQGTDTQYF.

Only a few counts were recorded for this clonotype. The J gene is TRBJ1-1, the V gene TRBV3-2. TRBV3-2 is a known pseudogene. The length of the CDR3 is 11 residues. This CDR3 reads CASSRRTEAFF. The CDR3 DNA follows: TGTGCCAGCAGCCGACGAACTGAAGCTTTCTTT.

This clonotype was found many times. This chain connects TRBV12-3 or TRBV12-4 to TRBJ1-1, with 7 bases lining up with TRBD1. The V and J ends lost 5 bases and 2 bases, in that order; junction bases with no gene match: 14. CDR3 length equals 17 residues. Written as DNA, the CDR3 is TGTGCCAGCAGTCTCCGACAGGGCCTTAGGGGCAACACTGAAGCTTTCTTT. Its translation: CASSLRQGLRGNTEAFF.

In its sample, this clonotype was seen a few times. V and J are TRBV7-2 and TRBJ1-2; 10 nucleotides line up with TRBD1. V shed 4 bases and J 2 bases; nucleotides not matched to a gene: 4. The CDR3 spans 15 residues. Germline V lookup: CDR1 SGHTA, CDR2 FQGNSA. The CDR3 region is CASSSRTGGNYGYTF. CDR3 DNA sequence: TGTGCCAGCAGCTCGAGGACAGGGGGAAACTATGGCTACACCTTC.

This clonotype was observed a handful of times. The rearrangement uses TRBV6-2 or TRBV6-3 and TRBJ1-5; D is possibly TRBD1 (6 bases). Trimming removed 3 bases at V and 3 bases at J, with 15 bases between. CDR1 MNHEY and CDR2 SVGEGT come from the germline V gene. The CDR3 totals 16 residues. CDR3 in amino acids: CASSYSRGGPNQPQHF. The CDR3 DNA is TGTGCCAGCAGTTATAGCAGGGGCGGCCCCAATCAGCCCCAGCATTTT.

This clonotype was detected many times. The gene calls are TRBV11-2 and TRBJ1-1; D uncertain. The CDR3 consists of 12 residues. V lost 5 bases to trimming and J lost 9 bases, with 13 bases between them. CDR1 and CDR2 from the germline V gene are SGHAT and FQNNGV. The CDR3 region is CASSVEGSKAFF. The CDR3, as DNA: TGTGCCAGCAGCGTCGAAGGGAGTAAAGCTTTCTTT.

The chain combines TRBV20-1 with TRBJ2-6; D gene uncertain. The germline V and J ends were trimmed by 6 bases and 2 bases, with 11 bases remaining between them. The CDR3 contains 14 residues. In germline, CDR1 is DFQATT, CDR2 SNEGSKA (reference sequence). The CDR3 region has the DNA TGCAGTGCCCGTACCAATCCTGGGGCCAACGTCCTGACTTTC. This sequence encodes CSARTNPGANVLTF.

Details on this clonotype: The junction departs from germline at one end; a sequencing error may be responsible. The J gene is TRBJ2-2, the V gene TRBV19; D may be TRBD2 (6 bases). There are 13 residues in the CDR3. Per the germline V gene, CDR1 is LNHDA and CDR2 is SQIVND (reference sequence). The CDR3 DNA reads as TGTGCCAGTAGCGCGGGGAACATCGGGGAGCTGTTTTTT. Its protein is CASSAGNIGELFF.

This clonotype was seen more than once but under ten times. The chain recombines TRBV27 with TRBJ2-7; 9 bases align to TRBD1. V shed 7 bases, J shed 3 bases, and the junction held 7 bases outside the gene matches. Germline CDR1 reads MNHEY; CDR2 reads SMNVEV (reference sequence). The CDR3 extends over 14 amino acids. CDR3 coding DNA: TGTGCCAGCACCCCGGGACAGGGACGCTACGAGCAGTACTTC. This gives the protein CASTPGQGRYEQYF.

This clonotype was detected many times. J is TRBJ2-7 and V is TRBV2, with a tentative D call TRBD1 (7 bases). Germline CDR1 SNHLY, CDR2 FYNNEI. The CDR3 is 13 residues long. V gave up 2 bases and J gave up 7 bases, with 12 bases separating them. The CDR3 sequence is CASSEYAGGEQYF. CDR3 sequence (DNA): TGTGCCAGCAGTGAATATGCAGGGGGGGAGCAGTACTTC. The variable domain in full, completed from reference TRBV2 and TRBJ2-7, reads EPEVTQTPSHQVTQMGQEVILRCVPISNHLYFYWYRQILGQKVEFLVSFYNNEISEKSEIFDDQFSVERPDGSNFTLKIRSTKLEDSAMYFCASSEYAGGEQYFGPGTRLTVT.

CDR3 region: CSVDAGQGYGYTF. CDR3 bases: TGCAGCGTTGACGCAGGACAGGGGTATGGCTACACCTTC. The V call is TRBV29-1, the J call TRBJ1-2; 9 positions match TRBD1. V dropped 3 bases and J dropped 5; count of bases not matched to a gene: 4. Germline CDR1 and CDR2: SQVTM and ANQGSEA. This CDR3 comprises 13 residues.

This clonotype has ten or more counts. The chain uses TRBV12-5 and TRBJ1-5; 7 positions agree with TRBD1. The V gene's germline CDR1 is LGHNT and CDR2 FRNRAP. V was clipped by 5 bases and J by 2 bases; unmatched bases: 3. This CDR3 has 14 residues. The CDR3 nucleotides are TGTGCTAGTGGTAGCACAGGGGGCAATCAGCCCCAGCATTTT. The encoded protein is CASGSTGGNQPQHF.

This clonotype has just one count. It may be a read error: a sequence one base away is much more abundant. This chain connects TRBV7-9 to TRBJ1-2, with D tentatively TRBD1 (5 bases). The germline gives CDR1 SEHNR, CDR2 FQNEAQ (reference sequence). V was clipped by 5 bases and J by 4 bases, with 17 bases between them. CDR3 length: 15 residues. The CDR3 protein is CASSPLQGALYGYTF. CDR3 DNA sequence: TGTGCCAGCAGCCCCCTCCAAGGGGCTCTCTATGGCTACACCTTC.

This clonotype was counted once. CDR3 residues: CASKIPGPYNEQFF. The CDR3 DNA sequence: TGTGCCAGTAAGATCCCGGGACCCTACAATGAGCAGTTCTTC. The rearrangement links TRBV19 to TRBJ2-1, with D tentatively TRBD1 or TRBD2 (5 bases each). The CDR3 contains 14 residues. Germline CDR1 LNHDA, CDR2 SQIVND (reference sequence). V dropped 7 bases and J dropped 2 bases, with 12 bases sitting between them.

In its sample, this clonotype was seen a few times. V and J are TRBV11-3 and TRBJ2-1; D gene uncertain. Trimming shortened V by 1 base and J by 0 bases, and 10 bases separated the two germline ends. Germline V gene data show CDR1 as SGHNT and CDR2 as YENEEA. CDR3 size: 16 residues. The CDR3 DNA reads as TGTGCCAGCAGCTTAGCCGTAGACACCTCCTACAATGAGCAGTTCTTC. Protein sequence: CASSLAVDTSYNEQFF.

This clonotype was recorded at least ten times. The V gene is TRBV7-2, the J gene TRBJ2-1; D might be TRBD2 (6 bases). Trimming stripped 1 base from V and 7 bases from J, with 11 bases between. The CDR3 loop spans 14 amino acids. Germline CDR1 SGHTA, CDR2 FQGNSA. DNA for the CDR3: TGTGCCAGCAGCTTAGGGCCGGGGAGGAATGAGCAGTTCTTC. Translated, it gives CASSLGPGRNEQFF.

The chain uses TRBV7-2 and TRBJ2-7; 8 bases line up with TRBD1. The germline CDR1 and CDR2 sequences are SGHTA and FQGNSA. The CDR3 runs 13 residues. V lost 3 bases, J lost 6 bases, and 4 bases stayed unmatched. CDR3 loop: CASSLDRVSEQYF. In DNA form, the CDR3 reads TGTGCCAGCAGCTTGGACAGGGTGAGCGAGCAGTACTTC.

This clonotype was recorded at least ten times. The CDR3 sequence is CASSQRVTALYEQYF. In DNA form, the CDR3 reads TGTGCCAGCAGCCAACGTGTGACAGCTCTCTACGAGCAGTACTTC. The chain carries TRBV3-1 and TRBJ2-7; D perhaps matches TRBD1 (5 bases). The CDR3 is 15 residues long. Germline CDR1 LGHDT, CDR2 YNNKEL (reference sequence). V lost 2 bases to trimming and J lost 3 bases, with 14 bases between them.

The V and J genes are TRBV9 and TRBJ1-5, with 8 bases fitting TRBD1. This CDR3 region has 15 residues. J lost 6 bases, V lost 2 bases, and 7 bases had no gene match. Germline V gives CDR1 SGDLS, CDR2 YYNGEE. CDR3 DNA: TGTGCCAGCAGCGTCGGGCAGGGGGCATCTCAGCCCCAGCATTTT. Its protein is CASSVGQGASQPQHF.